Listed below are T cell receptor beta chains from one sample, sequenced in a study of cytomegalovirus exposure and HLA in healthy donors. This table comes from immunoSEQ multiplex PCR, and its TCRdb copy is limited to in-frame clones, with some not included. The sample has 110,000 to 150,000 clones; 70% to 85% are singletons. Sequenced input: PBMCs. Receptors were obtained from a male donor in good health and CMV-seronegative. Each CDR3 is given with its conserved first and last residue. D genes are given only for firm matches. Not all rows give a size; the values are once, few, many and, for expanded clones, a class.

TRBV5-4,.,.,TRBJ2-5,17,TGTGCCAGCAGTTCCGGGACTGCCAAGGGGTACCAAGAGACCCAGTACTTC,CASSSGTAKGYQETQYF
TRBV9,.,TRBD1,TRBJ1-2,16,TGTGCCAGCAGCTTAGATTTGACAGGGAGAAGGTATGGCTACACCTTC,CASSLDLTGRRYGYTF
TRBV21-1,.,.,TRBJ1-1,15,TGTGCCAGCAGCAAAGGGGGGCGTAGGAACACTGAAGCTTTCTTT,CASSKGGRRNTEAFF
TRBV28,.,.,TRBJ2-7,16,TGTGCCAGCGCCCCCCTAAAAAAGATCAGGGGCCACGAGCAGTACTTC,CASAPLKKIRGHEQYF
TRBV5-4,.,TRBD2,TRBJ2-5,16,TGTGCCAGCAGCCTAGGGACTAGCGGGGGACAAGAGACCCAGTACTTC,CASSLGTSGGQETQYF
TRBV7-2,.,.,TRBJ2-2,14,TGTGCCAGCAGCTTCGGTGCGAACACCGGGGAGCTGTTTTTT,CASSFGANTGELFF
TRBV30,few,.,TRBJ1-4,14,TGTGCCTGGAGTTCAAAGCCAACTAATGAAAAACTGTTTTTT,CAWSSKPTNEKLFF
TRBV7-8,.,TRBD2,TRBJ2-3,14,TGTGCCAGCATCTACGGGAGGGGAGGAGATACGCAGTATTTT,CASIYGRGGDTQYF
TRBV6-5,.,.,TRBJ2-7,14,TGTGCCAGCAGGATTAGCGCCGTCTCCTACGAGCAGTACTTC,CASRISAVSYEQYF
TRBV28,few,.,TRBJ2-3,14,TGTGCCAGCAGGGTGGGGGCAAGCACAGATACGCAGTATTTT,CASRVGASTDTQYF
TRBV6-1,.,TRBD1,TRBJ2-7,14,TGTGCCAGCAGTGTAGGGACAGGGGTCGGCGAGCAGTACTTC,CASSVGTGVGEQYF
TRBV4-1,.,TRBD2,TRBJ2-5,16,TGCGCCAGCAGCCAAGGGGCCGGGGGGGCCATAGAGACCCAGTACTTC,CASSQGAGGAIETQYF
TRBV7-2,.,.,TRBJ1-5,13,TGTGCCAGCTCCCCCCGCCAGGGTCAGCCCCAGCATTTT,CASSPRQGQPQHF
TRBV27,.,TRBD2,TRBJ2-1,19,TGTGCCAGCAGTTTATCGGGACTAGCGGGACCCACAGAATACAATGAGCAGTTCTTC,CASSLSGLAGPTEYNEQFF
TRBV5-1,.,TRBD2,TRBJ2-7,15,TGCGCCAGCAGCTTGGGTCGGGAGGCTCCCCACGAGCAGTACTTC,CASSLGREAPHEQYF
TRBV6-1,.,TRBD2,TRBJ2-7,14,TGTGCCAGCAGTGAAGTGGGAGGGCCTGACGAGCAGTACTTC,CASSEVGGPDEQYF
TRBV7-6,.,.,TRBJ1-1,12,TGTGCCAGCAGCTTAGGTGGGCCTGAAGCTTTCTTT,CASSLGGPEAFF
TRBV6-4,.,.,TRBJ2-3,13,TGTGCCAGCAGTCAAACTAGCACAGATACGCAGTATTTT,CASSQTSTDTQYF
TRBV6-6,.,TRBD2,TRBJ2-1,16,TGTGCCAGCAGTTACCTGGGGACTAGCCGGGTGGGTGAGCAGTTCTTC,CASSYLGTSRVGEQFF
TRBV5-8,.,.,TRBJ1-1,13,TGTGCCAGCAGGACAGGAAAAAACACTGAAGCTTTCTTT,CASRTGKNTEAFF
TRBV6-6,few,.,TRBJ2-5,13,TGTGCCAGCAGTTACGGCAGGGAAGAGACCCAGTACTTC,CASSYGREETQYF
TRBV10-2,.,TRBD2,TRBJ2-7,12,TGCGCCAGCAGTGAACTAGCGGGGGGACAGTACTTC,CASSELAGGQYF
TRBV7-9,.,TRBD2,TRBJ2-1,14,TGTGCCAGCAGCGGGACTAGCGGGATCAATGAGCAGTTCTTC,CASSGTSGINEQFF
TRBV18,.,TRBD1,TRBJ2-7,14,TGTGCCAGCTCAGCGGCAGGGGGATACTACGAGCAGTACTTC,CASSAAGGYYEQYF
TRBV11-2,few,TRBD2,TRBJ2-1,16,TGTGCCAGCAGCTTAGGCGGGACTAGCCCCTACAATGAGCAGTTCTTC,CASSLGGTSPYNEQFF
TRBV28,.,.,TRBJ2-5,16,TGTGCCAGCAGGGGTGCGCGGAACATAGACCAAGAGACCCAGTACTTC,CASRGARNIDQETQYF
TRBV7-2,.,TRBD1,TRBJ2-7,15,TGTGCCAGCAGCTTAGAGGGGGACAGGGGAGACGAGCAGTACTTC,CASSLEGDRGDEQYF
TRBV7-3,.,.,TRBJ2-3,18,TGTGCCAGCAGCCCAGCCGTTTCAGGGGCAGGCCGCACAGATACGCAGTATTTT,CASSPAVSGAGRTDTQYF
TRBV4-1,.,.,TRBJ2-1,17,TGCGCCAGCAGCCCTCAGGGATGGGGAGGTCACCAAAATGAGCAGTTCTTC,CASSPQGWGGHQNEQFF
TRBV6-4,.,TRBD2,TRBJ2-1,14,TGTGCCAGCAGTGCGGGGAGGGCCGGAGATGAGCAGTTCTTC,CASSAGRAGDEQFF
TRBV7-9,.,TRBD2,TRBJ2-7,18,TGTGCCAGCAGCTTAGCGGAAGCGGGAGATGTCGGATGGTACGAGCAGTACTTC,CASSLAEAGDVGWYEQYF
TRBV6-5,.,TRBD2,TRBJ2-1,13,TGTGCCGTTCATAGCGGGATGCGGAATGAGCAGTTCTTC,CAVHSGMRNEQFF
TRBV6-5,.,TRBD1,TRBJ1-5,13,TGTGCCAGCGGCGGGACAGCCTATCAGCCCCAGCATTTT,CASGGTAYQPQHF
TRBV28,.,TRBD2,TRBJ2-5,17,TGTGCCAGCAGTTTCCACGGACTAGCGGGAGGGTGGGAGACCCAGTACTTC,CASSFHGLAGGWETQYF
TRBV15,.,.,TRBJ2-5,17,TGTGCCACCAGCAGAGGGATGGTAGGGCAGTCGGGGGAGACCCAGTACTTC,CATSRGMVGQSGETQYF
TRBV11-3,.,TRBD2,TRBJ2-1,17,TGTGCCAGCAGCTTAGATTCGGCGGCTAGCGGAAACAATGAGCAGTTCTTC,CASSLDSAASGNNEQFF